Shown below are 11 T cell receptor beta chains from a single sample sequenced in a study of shared clonotypes between healthy human individuals. Profiled with immunoSEQ multiplex PCR; TCRdb holds only in-frame clones, not every one. The data show hundreds of thousands of clones, 95% seen once. Naive CD8 cells, CD45RO-negative and positively selected for CCR7, excluded terminally differentiated effector memory CD45RA+ cells. Source material: naive CD8+ T cells sorted from blood. The receptors stem from a young woman in good health.

The CDR3, as DNA: TGTGCCGTCCGGGACAGCCATACCTACGAGCAGTACTTC. It yields the protein CAVRDSHTYEQYF. The chain couples TRBV2 to TRBJ2-7, with 7 bases that match TRBD1. Per germline, CDR1 SNHLY and CDR2 FYNNEI. The V and J ends lost 11 bases and 2 bases, in that order; junction bases with no gene match: 9. There are 13 residues in the CDR3. Drawing the rest from reference TRBV2 and TRBJ2-7, the complete variable domain is EPEVTQTPSHQVTQMGQEVILRCVPISNHLYFYWYRQILGQKVEFLVSFYNNEISEKSEIFDDQFSVERPDGSNFTLKIRSTKLEDSAMYFCAVRDSHTYEQYFGPGTRLTVT.

V gene TRBV28 combines with J gene TRBJ1-2, with 7 positions matching TRBD1. The V gene end was trimmed by 3 bases and the J gene end by 4 bases; junction bases not matched to a gene: 5. The CDR3 runs to 14 residues. Per the germline V gene, CDR1 is MDHEN and CDR2 is SYDVKM. For the CDR3, the DNA is TGTGCCAGCAGTTTCTCGGAGGGGGCCTATGGCTACACCTTC. It encodes CASSFSEGAYGYTF.

This clone was seen a single time. Additional DNA sequences in this sample encode the identical CDR3. The chain has TRBV13 and TRBJ2-1; 11 bases match TRBD2. The CDR3 length is 16 residues. Looked up from germline, CDR1 is PRHDT and CDR2 is FYEKMQ (reference sequence). Trimming took 1 base from V and 1 from J; bases not matched to a gene: 0. DNA for the CDR3: TGTGCCAGCAGCTTAGTAGCGGGAGGGTCCTACAATGAGCAGTTCTTC. It specifies CASSLVAGGSYNEQFF.

The genes are TRBV28 and TRBJ2-2; TRBD1 or TRBD2 may be the D gene (5 bases each). Germline assignment: CDR1 MDHEN and CDR2 SYDVKM. Deletions cut 2 bases from V and 3 bases from J, with 7 bases between. This CDR3 is 14 amino acids long. The CDR3 nucleotides read TGTGCCAGCAGTTTACAGGGACACACCGGGGAGCTGTTTTTT. Encoded protein: CASSLQGHTGELFF.

The CDR3 DNA follows: TGTGCCAGCAGGGGTGGGACTAGCTTCGAGCAGTTCTTC. Residues: CASRGGTSFEQFF. The chain uses TRBV27 and TRBJ2-1, with 9 bases fitting TRBD2. Germline V gene data show CDR1 as MNHEY and CDR2 as SMNVEV (reference sequence). J was trimmed by 10 bases and V by 6 bases; bases with no gene match: 7. CDR3 size: 13 residues.

The chain joins TRBV5-6 to TRBJ2-7, with 11 bases matching TRBD2. The CDR3 runs to 18 residues. The trim removed 4 bases at V and 0 bases at J, leaving 12 bases unmatched. Germline assignment: CDR1 SGHDT and CDR2 YYEEEE. The CDR3 DNA is TGTGCCAGCAGCAACGATGGACTAGCGGGTTCCATCTCCTACGAGCAGTACTTC. Translation gives CASSNDGLAGSISYEQYF.

This clone was seen only once. V is TRBV2 and J is TRBJ1-5; a weak D match, TRBD1 (5 bases). V shed 6 bases and J shed 0 bases, with 24 bases lying between them. The CDR3 spans 19 residues. Germline CDR1 and CDR2: SNHLY and FYNNEI. CDR3: CASRYRLLNIWYSNQPQHF. DNA of the CDR3: TGTGCCAGCAGGTACAGGTTACTCAACATATGGTATAGCAATCAGCCCCAGCATTTT.

This clone has only one observation. This sequence joins TRBV28 and TRBJ2-1, with D possibly TRBD2 on 5 matching bases. The CDR3 has 16 residues. Germline CDR1 MDHEN, CDR2 SYDVKM. Trimming removed 2 bases from V and 0 bases from J, with 11 bases in between. The CDR3 region has the DNA TGTGCCAGCAGTTTAGCGGGCGGAAGCTCCTACAATGAGCAGTTCTTC. It translates to CASSLAGGSSYNEQFF.

The chain recombines TRBV19 with TRBJ2-6; D is undetermined. From germline, CDR1 is LNHDA and CDR2 SQIVND (reference sequence). V was pared by 5 bases and J by 0 bases, with 17 bases between. This CDR3 region has 18 residues. This chain's CDR3 is CASSSETELSSGANVLTF. CDR3 bases: TGTGCCAGTAGTTCGGAGACGGAATTGAGCTCTGGGGCCAACGTCCTGACTTTC.

The J gene is TRBJ1-5, the V gene TRBV10-2, with D possibly being TRBD1 (6 bases). This CDR3 contains 14 residues. The germline CDR1 and CDR2 sequences are WSHSY and SAAADI. Between the trimmed V and J ends, which lost 0 bases and 7 bases, there was a span of 10 bases. CDR3 sequence reads: CASSESRGRQPQHF. The CDR3 DNA follows: TGCGCCAGCAGTGAGTCCAGGGGTAGGCAGCCCCAGCATTTT.

This rearrangement joins TRBV27 to TRBJ2-3, with D unresolved. Germline CDR1 and CDR2: MNHEY and SMNVEV (reference sequence). This CDR3 has 10 amino acids. Trimming removed 9 bases at V and 1 base at J, with 2 bases between. The CDR3 sequence is CARCTDTQYF. The CDR3 nucleotides read TGTGCCAGATGCACAGATACGCAGTATTTT.